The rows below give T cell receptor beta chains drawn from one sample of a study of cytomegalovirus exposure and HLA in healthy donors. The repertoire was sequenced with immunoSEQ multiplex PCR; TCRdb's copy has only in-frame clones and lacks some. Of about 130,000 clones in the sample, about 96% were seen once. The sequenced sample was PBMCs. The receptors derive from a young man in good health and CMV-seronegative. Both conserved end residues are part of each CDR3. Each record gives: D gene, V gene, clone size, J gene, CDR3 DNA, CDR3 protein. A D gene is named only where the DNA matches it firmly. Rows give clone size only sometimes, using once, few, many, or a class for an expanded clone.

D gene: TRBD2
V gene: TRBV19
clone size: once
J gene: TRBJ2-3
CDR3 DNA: TGTGCCAGTAGTATAGCGGCGGGAGCTAGCACAGATACGCAGTATTTT
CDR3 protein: CASSIAAGASTDTQYF

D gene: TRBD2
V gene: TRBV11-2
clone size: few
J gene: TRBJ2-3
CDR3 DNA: TGTGCCAGCAGCTTCTATAGCGGGAGGGACACAGATACGCAGTATTTT
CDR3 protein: CASSFYSGRDTDTQYF

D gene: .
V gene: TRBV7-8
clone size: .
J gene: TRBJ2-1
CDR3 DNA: TGTGCCAGCAGCCCCCACTACAATGAGCAGTTCTTC
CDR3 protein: CASSPHYNEQFF

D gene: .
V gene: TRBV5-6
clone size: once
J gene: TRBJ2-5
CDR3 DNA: TGTGCCAGCAGCCAAAATTATAGGACAGACCAAGAGACCCAGTACTTC
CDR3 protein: CASSQNYRTDQETQYF

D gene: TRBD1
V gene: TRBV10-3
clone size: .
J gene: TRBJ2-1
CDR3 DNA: TGTGCCATCAGTGAGCCAGAGACAGGGCCCTACAATGAGCAGTTCTTC
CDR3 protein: CAISEPETGPYNEQFF

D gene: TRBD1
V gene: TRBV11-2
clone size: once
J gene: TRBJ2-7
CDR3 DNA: TGTGCCAGCAGCTTCGCGTATGGGGACAGACAAATCTACGAGCAGTACTTC
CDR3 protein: CASSFAYGDRQIYEQYF

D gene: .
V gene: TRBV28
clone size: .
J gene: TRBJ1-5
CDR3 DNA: TGTGCCAGCAGTTTTCGCGCGTATAGCAATCAGCCCCAGCATTTT
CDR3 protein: CASSFRAYSNQPQHF

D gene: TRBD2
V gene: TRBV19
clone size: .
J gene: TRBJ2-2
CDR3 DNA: TGTGCCAGTAGCGTGACTAGCGGGAACACCGGGGAGCTGTTTTTT
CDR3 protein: CASSVTSGNTGELFF

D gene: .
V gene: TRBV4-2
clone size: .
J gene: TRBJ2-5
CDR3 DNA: TGTGCCAGCAGCCCTCGAGGAGAGACCCAGTACTTC
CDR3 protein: CASSPRGETQYF

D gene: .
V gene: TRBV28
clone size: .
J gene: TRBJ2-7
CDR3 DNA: TGTGCCAGCAGCAACGGAGGGTTCACGGCGGGCGAGCAGTACTTC
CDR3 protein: CASSNGGFTAGEQYF

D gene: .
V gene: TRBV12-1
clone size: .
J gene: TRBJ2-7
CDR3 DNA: TGTGCCAGCAGCGCGGCGCCGGGACTAGCCCCCTTAGAGCAGTACTTC
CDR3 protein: CASSAAPGLAPLEQYF

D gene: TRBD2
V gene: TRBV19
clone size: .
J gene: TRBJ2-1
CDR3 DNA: TGTGCCAGTGAAACTAGCGGTAGCTCCTACAATGAGCAGTTCTTC
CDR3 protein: CASETSGSSYNEQFF

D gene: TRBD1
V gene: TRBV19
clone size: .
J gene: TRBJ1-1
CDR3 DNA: TGTGCCAGTAGCCTGCGACAGGGGGCGCGAGAAGCTTTCTTT
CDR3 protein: CASSLRQGAREAFF

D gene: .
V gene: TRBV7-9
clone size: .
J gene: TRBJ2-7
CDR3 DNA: TGTGCCAGCAGCTACCTAGCTTCCTACGAGCAGTACTTC
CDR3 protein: CASSYLASYEQYF

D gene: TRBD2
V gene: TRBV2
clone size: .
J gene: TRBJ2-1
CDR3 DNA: TGTGCCAGCAGGGGGGGACTAGCGGGTGTACCCTACAATGAGCAGTTCTTC
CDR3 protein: CASRGGLAGVPYNEQFF